The following is a T cell receptor beta chain sequence with its context. Antigen unknown. The sample belongs to a study of T cells in Graves' hyperthyroidism and ophthalmopathy. Germline V gene sequence: CDR1 WSHSY, CDR2 SAAADI. There are 17 residues in the CDR3. The V and J ends lost 2 bases and 1 base respectively, with 16 bases between them. Overall study findings and caveats: Classification by a 13 V-J model distinguished ophthalmopathy from stable hyperthyroidism.

Researchers amplified the TCR beta CDR3 regions from RNA transcripts. The primer set for the first-round RT-PCR of the TCR CDR3 was HTBI. TCRdb passed the multiplex PCR reads through MiXCR, listing each CDR3 protein once. The data show about 720,000 distinct CDR3 sequences, around a sixth seen once. Disease duration under 2 months; hyperthyroidism patients were aged 18 to 65. V usage is TRBV10-2 and J usage is TRBJ2-3, with D possibly called TRBD1 or TRBD2 (6 bases each). Sequencing input: blood. The clonotype originates from a woman between 50 and 59 years old with Graves' hyperthyroidism that later progressed to Graves' ophthalmopathy. CDR3 nucleotides: TGCGCCAGCAGTGAGAGGAGGGGGGTGGGGGGCACAGATACGCAGTATTTT. Protein sequence: CASSERRGVGGTDTQYF.